Listed below are T cell receptor beta chains from one sample, sequenced in a study of cytomegalovirus exposure and HLA in healthy donors. TCRdb's copy holds only in-frame clones and misses some; the assay was immunoSEQ multiplex PCR. The profile covers around 130,000 clones, with 88% appearing a single time and around 0.51% taken by the ten largest. Source material: PBMCs. The source is a woman in her forties in good health and CMV-seronegative. Each CDR3 is given with its conserved first and last residue. A D gene is named only where the DNA matches it firmly. Only some rows state a clone size, as once, few, many or a class for expanded clones.

.	TRBV30	TRBD1	14	TRBJ2-1	CAWDRDRSYNEQFF	TGTGCCTGGGACCGGGACAGGAGCTACAATGAGCAGTTCTTC
few	TRBV4-1	TRBD1	17	TRBJ2-7	CASSQGYRTGPSYEQYF	TGCGCCAGCAGCCAAGGGTATCGGACAGGACCCTCCTACGAGCAGTACTTC
.	TRBV7-2	TRBD2	18	TRBJ2-1	CASSLFGLAGSLWNEQFF	TGTGCCAGCAGCTTATTCGGACTAGCGGGGTCCTTGTGGAATGAGCAGTTCTTC
.	TRBV6-6	TRBD2	15	TRBJ2-5	CASTLAGAGQETQYF	TGTGCCAGCACCCTAGCGGGAGCGGGCCAAGAGACCCAGTACTTC
few	TRBV6-6	TRBD1	16	TRBJ1-3	CASSYPSTGRGDTIYF	TGTGCCAGCAGTTACCCATCGACAGGGCGGGGGGACACCATATATTTT
.	TRBV30	.	15	TRBJ2-5	CAWNPGGRNQETQYF	TGTGCCTGGAACCCTGGGGGGAGGAACCAAGAGACCCAGTACTTC
.	TRBV5-1	.	14	TRBJ1-2	CASSIGEAVYGYTF	TGCGCCAGCAGCATAGGGGAAGCCGTCTATGGCTACACCTTC
.	TRBV30	.	13	TRBJ2-1	CAWSWGRLNEQFF	TGTGCCTGGAGTTGGGGCCGGTTGAATGAGCAGTTCTTC
.	TRBV10-3	.	12	TRBJ2-1	CAISDYGGKQFF	TGTGCCATCAGTGATTACGGAGGAAAGCAGTTCTTC
.	TRBV5-1	.	15	TRBJ1-1	CASSLEGGRNTEAFF	TGCGCCAGCAGCTTGGAGGGAGGGAGGAACACTGAAGCTTTCTTT
.	TRBV2	TRBD1	15	TRBJ1-4	CASTGGALANEKLFF	TGTGCCAGTACAGGGGGGGCTCTTGCAAATGAAAAACTGTTTTTT
.	TRBV2	.	14	TRBJ1-1	CASSYNTKNTEAFF	TGTGCCAGCAGTTACAACACCAAGAACACTGAAGCTTTCTTT
.	TRBV6-1	.	13	TRBJ2-7	CASRYIGEHEQYF	TGTGCCAGCAGATACATAGGAGAGCACGAGCAGTACTTC
.	TRBV6-5	TRBD1	11	TRBJ2-1	CASSTRTGQFF	TGTGCCAGCAGTACCCGGACAGGGCAGTTCTTC
.	TRBV7-9	TRBD1	17	TRBJ1-5	CSSSLVRGDSSNQPQHF	TGTTCCAGCAGCTTAGTCAGGGGGGATTCTAGCAATCAGCCCCAGCATTTT
.	TRBV5-4	TRBD2	20	TRBJ2-3	CASSLGEVGSGGVGTDTQYF	TGTGCCAGCAGCTTGGGGGAGGTCGGTAGCGGGGGAGTTGGCACAGATACGCAGTATTTT
few	TRBV13	.	14	TRBJ1-2	CASSLVGVAYGYTF	TGTGCCAGCAGCTTAGTAGGAGTGGCCTATGGCTACACCTTC
.	TRBV11-2	.	14	TRBJ1-3	CASSLDRAGNTIYF	TGTGCCAGCAGCTTAGACCGGGCTGGAAACACCATATATTTT
.	TRBV5-1	.	13	TRBJ2-7	CASSLESSYEQYF	TGCGCCAGCAGCTTGGAGAGCTCCTACGAGCAGTACTTC
few	TRBV2	.	12	TRBJ1-2	CASSWTDYGYTF	TGTGCCAGCAGTTGGACAGACTATGGCTACACCTTC
.	TRBV11-3	.	15	TRBJ1-1	CASSPGGGTNTEAFF	TGTGCCAGCAGCCCCGGGGGGGGAACGAACACTGAAGCTTTCTTT
.	TRBV7-2	TRBD2	13	TRBJ2-1	CASNTIAGNEQFF	TGTGCCAGCAACACAATAGCGGGGAATGAGCAGTTCTTC
.	TRBV28	TRBD2	16	TRBJ2-5	CASSLFTSGERETQYF	TGTGCCAGCAGTTTATTTACTAGCGGGGAGAGGGAGACCCAGTACTTC
.	TRBV4-1	.	16	TRBJ2-1	CASSQAWGTAYNEQFF	TGCGCCAGCAGCCAAGCCTGGGGGACTGCCTACAATGAGCAGTTCTTC
.	TRBV5-1	.	14	TRBJ2-1	CASSLEAGPNEQFF	TGCGCCAGCAGCTTGGAGGCAGGGCCCAATGAGCAGTTCTTC
.	TRBV4-3	TRBD2	17	TRBJ2-3	CASSQESGLASADTQYF	TGCGCCAGCAGCCAAGAATCGGGACTAGCCTCCGCGGATACGCAGTATTTT
.	TRBV2	TRBD1	14	TRBJ2-7	CASSDGTGFYEQYF	TGTGCCAGCAGTGATGGGACAGGGTTCTACGAGCAGTACTTC
.	TRBV7-6	TRBD1	13	TRBJ1-1	CASSRTGVGEAFF	TGTGCCAGCAGCCGTACAGGGGTGGGTGAAGCTTTCTTT
.	TRBV29-1	.	13	TRBJ2-2	CSVAPTNTGELFF	TGCAGCGTGGCCCCGACTAACACCGGGGAGCTGTTTTTT
.	TRBV27	.	14	TRBJ2-7	CASSSYSGAYEQYF	TGTGCCAGCAGTTCCTACTCAGGGGCCTACGAGCAGTACTTC
.	TRBV5-4	TRBD2	15	TRBJ2-1	CAAAAGGSSYNEQFF	TGTGCCGCAGCGGCAGGCGGGAGCTCCTACAATGAGCAGTTCTTC
.	TRBV7-8	.	17	TRBJ1-4	CASSLAEQGRRGEKLFF	TGTGCCAGCAGCTTAGCTGAACAGGGAAGGCGTGGTGAAAAACTGTTTTTT
.	TRBV9	TRBD2	14	TRBJ2-1	CASSLPGRVHEQFF	TGTGCCAGCAGCTTGCCCGGGAGGGTGCATGAGCAGTTCTTC
.	TRBV11-1	TRBD1	15	TRBJ2-7	CASSPTPTGLGEQYF	TGTGCCAGCAGTCCTACGCCGACAGGGCTCGGCGAGCAGTACTTC
.	TRBV27	.	15	TRBJ1-2	CASSLYPGARYGYTF	TGTGCCAGCAGTTTATACCCTGGGGCCAGATATGGCTACACCTTC
.	TRBV27	.	15	TRBJ1-2	CASSLRQDPNYGYTF	TGTGCCAGCAGTCTCAGACAGGACCCTAACTATGGCTACACCTTC
.	TRBV2	TRBD2	13	TRBJ2-1	CASRGLAGVEQFF	TGTGCCAGCAGGGGACTAGCGGGAGTTGAGCAGTTCTTC
.	TRBV5-1	.	14	TRBJ2-3	CASSLQGQGDTQYF	TGCGCCAGCAGCTTACAGGGTCAGGGAGATACGCAGTATTTT
.	TRBV7-7	TRBD2	13	TRBJ2-3	CASSGGSTDTQYF	TGTGCTAGCAGCGGGGGCAGCACAGATACGCAGTATTTT
once	TRBV6-5	.	14	TRBJ1-5	CASSYSRGGQPQHF	TGTGCCAGCAGTTACTCAAGGGGAGGGCAGCCCCAGCATTTT
.	TRBV5-1	.	16	TRBJ1-1	CASSQQTALTNTEAFF	TGCGCCAGCAGCCAACAGACAGCTTTAACGAACACTGAAGCTTTCTTT
.	TRBV7-9	.	12	TRBJ1-1	CSSSGLNTEAFF	TGTTCCAGCAGCGGGCTGAACACTGAAGCTTTCTTT
.	TRBV10-1	TRBD2	15	TRBJ2-1	CASAGGTSGYNEQFF	TGCGCCAGCGCTGGAGGGACTAGCGGGTACAATGAGCAGTTCTTC
.	TRBV11-3	TRBD2	14	TRBJ2-2	CASSLSGSLGELFF	TGTGCCAGCAGCCTTAGCGGGAGCCTCGGGGAGCTGTTTTTT
.	TRBV5-5	.	14	TRBJ2-7	CASSLGRVSYEQYF	TGTGCCAGCAGCCTCGGCAGGGTGTCCTACGAGCAGTACTTC
.	TRBV7-8	.	16	TRBJ1-2	CASSLARTAGTNGYTF	TGTGCCAGCAGCTTAGCTCGGACAGCCGGGACCAATGGCTACACCTTC
.	TRBV5-5	TRBD1	14	TRBJ1-4	CASSSIQGIEKLFF	TGTGCCAGCAGCTCAATACAGGGGATTGAAAAACTGTTTTTT